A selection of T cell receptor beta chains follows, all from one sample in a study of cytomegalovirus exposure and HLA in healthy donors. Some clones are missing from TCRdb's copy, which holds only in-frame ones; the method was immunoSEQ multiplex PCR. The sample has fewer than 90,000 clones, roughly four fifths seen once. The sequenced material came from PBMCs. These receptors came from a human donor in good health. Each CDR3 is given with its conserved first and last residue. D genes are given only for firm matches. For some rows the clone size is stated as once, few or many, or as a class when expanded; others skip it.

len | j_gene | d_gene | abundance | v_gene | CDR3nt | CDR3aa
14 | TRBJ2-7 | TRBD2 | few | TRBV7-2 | TGTGCCAGCAGATCGACTAGCGGGACCTACGAGCAGTACTTC | CASRSTSGTYEQYF
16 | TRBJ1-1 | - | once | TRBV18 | TGTGCCAGCTCACCGTCCGGGATGAGGTCGAGCACTGAAGCTTTCTTT | CASSPSGMRSSTEAFF
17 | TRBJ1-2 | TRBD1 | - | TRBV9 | TGTGCCAGCAGCGTAGACGGGACAGTTACGGGTGTTGAGGGCTACACCTTC | CASSVDGTVTGVEGYTF
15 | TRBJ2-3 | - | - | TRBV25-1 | TGTGCCAGCAGTGAGAGGGGGACCCTCACAGATACGCAGTATTTT | CASSERGTLTDTQYF
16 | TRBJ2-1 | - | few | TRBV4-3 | TGCGCCAGCAGCCAAGATCGCGCGGGTTCCTACAATGAGCAGTTCTTC | CASSQDRAGSYNEQFF
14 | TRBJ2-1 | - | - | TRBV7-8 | TGTGCCAGCAGCTCGCGGGCGGGTTACAATGAGCAGTTCTTC | CASSSRAGYNEQFF
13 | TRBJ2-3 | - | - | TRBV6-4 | TGTGCCAGCAGTGAGCTCCGGGGGGATACGCAGTATTTT | CASSELRGDTQYF
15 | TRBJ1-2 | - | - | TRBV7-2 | TGTGCCAGCAGCTTAGGTCCCACCGAGAACTATGGCTACACCTTC | CASSLGPTENYGYTF
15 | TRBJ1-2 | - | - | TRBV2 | TGTGCCAGCAGTGAACTGAACAGGATATCAGAAGGCTACACCTTC | CASSELNRISEGYTF
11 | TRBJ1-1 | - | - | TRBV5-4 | TGTGCCAGCAGCTTGCACTCTGAAGCTTTCTTT | CASSLHSEAFF
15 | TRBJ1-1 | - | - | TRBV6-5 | TGTGCCAGCAGTGGACTGTCTGGGGAGGGCACTGAAGCTTTCTTT | CASSGLSGEGTEAFF
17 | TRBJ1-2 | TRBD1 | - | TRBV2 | TGTGCCATCCCACATCGGGACAGGGGGCCTCATAACTATGGCTACCCCTTC | CAIPHRDRGPHNYGYPF
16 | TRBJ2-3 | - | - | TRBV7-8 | TGTGCCAGCAGCTTAGCGAAAGCGTTTCTCACAGATACGCAGTATTTT | CASSLAKAFLTDTQYF
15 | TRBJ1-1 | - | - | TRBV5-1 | TGCGCCAGCAGCTTGGCGGGGGACCCGAACACTGAAGCTTTCTTT | CASSLAGDPNTEAFF
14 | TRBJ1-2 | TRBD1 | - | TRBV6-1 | TGTGCCAGCAGTGAACGGACAGGGCCTTATGGCTACACCTTC | CASSERTGPYGYTF
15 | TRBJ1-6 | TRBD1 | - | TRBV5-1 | TGCGCCAGCACCAGGGAGACAGGGGGTAATTCACCCCTCCACTTT | CASTRETGGNSPLHF
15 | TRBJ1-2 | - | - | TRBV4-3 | TGCGCCAGCAGCCAAGATTGGGGGCAGGGGCGCGGCTACCCCTTC | CASSQDWGQGRGYPF